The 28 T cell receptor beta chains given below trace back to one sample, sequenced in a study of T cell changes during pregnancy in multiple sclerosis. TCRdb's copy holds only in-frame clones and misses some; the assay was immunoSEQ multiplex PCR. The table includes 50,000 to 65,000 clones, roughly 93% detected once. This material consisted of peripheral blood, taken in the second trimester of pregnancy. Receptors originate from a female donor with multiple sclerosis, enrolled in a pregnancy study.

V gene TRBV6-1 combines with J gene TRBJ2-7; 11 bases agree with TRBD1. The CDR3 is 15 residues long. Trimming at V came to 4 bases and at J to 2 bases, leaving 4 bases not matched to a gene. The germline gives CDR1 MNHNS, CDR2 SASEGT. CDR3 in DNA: TGTGCCAGCAGTGGCGGGACAGGGGGGACCTACGAGCAGTACTTC. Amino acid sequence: CASSGGTGGTYEQYF.

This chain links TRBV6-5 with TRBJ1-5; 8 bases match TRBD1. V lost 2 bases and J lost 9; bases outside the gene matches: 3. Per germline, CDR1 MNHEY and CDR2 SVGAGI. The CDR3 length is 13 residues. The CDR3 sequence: CASSYGTGGPQHF. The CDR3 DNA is TGTGCCAGCAGTTACGGAACAGGGGGGCCCCAGCATTTT.

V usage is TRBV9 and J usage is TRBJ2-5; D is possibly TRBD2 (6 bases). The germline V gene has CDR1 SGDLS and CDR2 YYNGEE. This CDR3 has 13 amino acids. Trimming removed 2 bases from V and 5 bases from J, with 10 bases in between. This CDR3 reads CASSVRGRETQYF. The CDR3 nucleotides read TGTGCCAGCAGCGTGCGGGGCAGGGAGACCCAGTACTTC.

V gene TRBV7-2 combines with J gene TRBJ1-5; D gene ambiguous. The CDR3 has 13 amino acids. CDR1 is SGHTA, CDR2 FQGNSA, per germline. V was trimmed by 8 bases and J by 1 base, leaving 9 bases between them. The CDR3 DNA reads TGTGCCAGCGGACTAAGGAGCAATCAGCCCCAGCATTTT. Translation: CASGLRSNQPQHF.

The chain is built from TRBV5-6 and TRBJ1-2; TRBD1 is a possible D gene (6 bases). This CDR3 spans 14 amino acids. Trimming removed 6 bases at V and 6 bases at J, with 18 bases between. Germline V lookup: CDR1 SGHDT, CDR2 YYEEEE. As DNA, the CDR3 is TGTGCCAGCACCTTTACAAACAGGGATGATGGCTACACCTTC. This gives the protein CASTFTNRDDGYTF.

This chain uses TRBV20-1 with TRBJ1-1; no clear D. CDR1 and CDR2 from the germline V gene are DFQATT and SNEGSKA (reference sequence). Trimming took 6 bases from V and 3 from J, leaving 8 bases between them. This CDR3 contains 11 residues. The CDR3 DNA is TGCAGTGCAGACCGGGACACTGAAGCTTTCTTT. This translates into CSADRDTEAFF.

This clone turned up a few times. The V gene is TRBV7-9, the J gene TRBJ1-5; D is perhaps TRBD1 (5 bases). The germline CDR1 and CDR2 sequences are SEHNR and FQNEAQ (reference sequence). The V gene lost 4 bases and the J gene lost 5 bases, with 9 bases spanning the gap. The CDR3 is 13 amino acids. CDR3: CASSSLRDQPQHF. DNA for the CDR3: TGTGCCAGCAGCTCGCTCAGGGATCAGCCCCAGCATTTT.

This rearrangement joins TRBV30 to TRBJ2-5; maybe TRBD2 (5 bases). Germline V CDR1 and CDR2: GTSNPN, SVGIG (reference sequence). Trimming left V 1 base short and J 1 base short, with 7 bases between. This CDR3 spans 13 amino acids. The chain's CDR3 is CAWSAGIQETQYF. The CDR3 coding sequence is TGTGCCTGGAGTGCCGGGATCCAAGAGACCCAGTACTTC.

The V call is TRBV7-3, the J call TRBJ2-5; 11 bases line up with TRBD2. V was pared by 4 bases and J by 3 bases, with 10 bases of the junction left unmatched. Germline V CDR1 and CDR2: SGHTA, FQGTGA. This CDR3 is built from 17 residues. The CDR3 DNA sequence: TGTGCCAGCAGCTCCTTAGCGGGGGGGATCTGTAAAGAGACCCAGTACTTC. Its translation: CASSSLAGGICKETQYF.

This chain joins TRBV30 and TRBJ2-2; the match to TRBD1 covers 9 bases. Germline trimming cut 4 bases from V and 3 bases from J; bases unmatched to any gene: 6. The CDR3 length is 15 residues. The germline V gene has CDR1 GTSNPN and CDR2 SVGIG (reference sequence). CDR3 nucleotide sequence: TGTGCCTGGAAAAAACAGGGGGCCGACACCGGGGAGCTGTTTTTT. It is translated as CAWKKQGADTGELFF.

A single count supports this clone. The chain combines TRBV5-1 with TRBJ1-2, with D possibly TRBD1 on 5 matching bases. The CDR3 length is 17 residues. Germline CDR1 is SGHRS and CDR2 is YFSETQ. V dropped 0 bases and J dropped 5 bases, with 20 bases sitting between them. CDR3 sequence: CASSLVAGIGGLYGYTF. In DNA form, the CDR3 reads TGCGCCAGCAGCTTGGTGGCAGGGATCGGGGGTTTGTATGGCTACACCTTC.

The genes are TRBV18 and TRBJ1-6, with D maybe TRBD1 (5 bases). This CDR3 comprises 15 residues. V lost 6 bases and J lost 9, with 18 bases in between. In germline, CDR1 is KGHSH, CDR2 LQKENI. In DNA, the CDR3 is TGTGCCAGCTCTCAGGGAGGTGGCGGATTTTCACCCCTCCACTTT. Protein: CASSQGGGGFSPLHF.

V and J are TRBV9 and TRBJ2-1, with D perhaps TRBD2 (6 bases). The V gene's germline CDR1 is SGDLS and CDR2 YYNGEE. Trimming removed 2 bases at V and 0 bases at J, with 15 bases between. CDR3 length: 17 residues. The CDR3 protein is CASSVKGGVSSYNEQFF. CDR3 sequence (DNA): TGTGCCAGCAGCGTTAAGGGCGGGGTTAGCTCCTACAATGAGCAGTTCTTC.

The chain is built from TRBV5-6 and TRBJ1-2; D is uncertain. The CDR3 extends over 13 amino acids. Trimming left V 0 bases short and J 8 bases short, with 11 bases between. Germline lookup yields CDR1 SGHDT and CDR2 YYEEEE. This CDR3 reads CASSLGRTDGYTF. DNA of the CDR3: TGTGCCAGCAGCTTGGGGAGGACGGACGGCTACACCTTC.

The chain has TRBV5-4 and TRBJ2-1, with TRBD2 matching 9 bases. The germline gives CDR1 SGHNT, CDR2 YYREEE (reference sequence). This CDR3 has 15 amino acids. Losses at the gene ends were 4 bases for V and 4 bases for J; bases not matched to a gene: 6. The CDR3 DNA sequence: TGTGCCAGCAGCACCAGCGGGGGGCCGTACAATGAGCAGTTCTTC. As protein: CASSTSGGPYNEQFF.

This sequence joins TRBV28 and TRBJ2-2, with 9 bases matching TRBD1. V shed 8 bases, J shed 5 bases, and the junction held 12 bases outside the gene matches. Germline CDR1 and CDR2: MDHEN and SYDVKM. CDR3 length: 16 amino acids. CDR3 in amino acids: CASQTPGQGWTGELFF. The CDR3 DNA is TGTGCCAGCCAGACTCCGGGACAGGGTTGGACCGGGGAGCTGTTTTTT.

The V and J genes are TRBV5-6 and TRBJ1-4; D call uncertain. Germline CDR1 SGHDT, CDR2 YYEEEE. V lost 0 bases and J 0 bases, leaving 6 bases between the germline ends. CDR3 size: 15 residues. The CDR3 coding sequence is TGTGCCAGCAGCTTGGTCGGGACAACTAATGAAAAACTGTTTTTT. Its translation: CASSLVGTTNEKLFF.

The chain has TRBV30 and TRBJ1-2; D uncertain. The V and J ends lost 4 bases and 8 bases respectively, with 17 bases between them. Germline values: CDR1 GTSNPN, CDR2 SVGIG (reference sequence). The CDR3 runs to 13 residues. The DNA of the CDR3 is TGTGCCTGGACTCCTAGCCCCGGAGCCGGCTACACCTTC. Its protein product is CAWTPSPGAGYTF.

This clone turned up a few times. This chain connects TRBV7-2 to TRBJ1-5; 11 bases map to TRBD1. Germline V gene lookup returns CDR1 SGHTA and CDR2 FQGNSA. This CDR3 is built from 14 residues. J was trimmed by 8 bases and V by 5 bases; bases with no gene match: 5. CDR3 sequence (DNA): TGTGCCAGCAGCCGGACAGGGGGCCTGAAGCCCCAGCATTTT. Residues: CASSRTGGLKPQHF.

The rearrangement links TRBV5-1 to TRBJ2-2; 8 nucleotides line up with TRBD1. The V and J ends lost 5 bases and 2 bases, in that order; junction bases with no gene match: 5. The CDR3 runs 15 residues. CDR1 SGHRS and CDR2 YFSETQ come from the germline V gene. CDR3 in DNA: TGCGCCAGCAGTCGACAGGGGCAAAACACCGGGGAGCTGTTTTTT. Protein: CASSRQGQNTGELFF. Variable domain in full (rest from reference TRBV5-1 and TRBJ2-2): KAGVTQTPRYLIKTRGQQVTLSCSPISGHRSVSWYQQTPGQGLQFLFEYFSETQRNKGNFPGRFSGRQFSNSRSEMNVSTLELGDSALYLCASSRQGQNTGELFFGEGSRLTVL.

CDR3 bases: TGTGCCAGCAGCCGACAGAGCTCTGGAAACACCATATATTTT. It translates to CASSRQSSGNTIYF. This sequence joins TRBV28 and TRBJ1-3, with D possibly TRBD1 on 5 matching bases. CDR1 is MDHEN, CDR2 SYDVKM, per germline. The CDR3 length is 14 residues. The germline V and J ends were trimmed by 6 bases and 0 bases, with 9 bases remaining between them.

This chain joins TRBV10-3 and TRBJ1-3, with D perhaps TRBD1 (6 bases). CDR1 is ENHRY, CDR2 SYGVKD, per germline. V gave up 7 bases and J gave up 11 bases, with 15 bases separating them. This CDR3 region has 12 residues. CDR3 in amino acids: CAIKDFEGAIYF. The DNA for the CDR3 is TGTGCCATCAAAGATTTTGAGGGGGCCATATATTTT.

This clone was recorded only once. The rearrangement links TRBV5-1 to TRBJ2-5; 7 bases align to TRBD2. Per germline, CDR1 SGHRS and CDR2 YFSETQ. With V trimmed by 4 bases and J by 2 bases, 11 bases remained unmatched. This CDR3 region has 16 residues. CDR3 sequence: CASSPVAGSGQETQYF. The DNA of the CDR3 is TGCGCCAGCAGCCCCGTAGCGGGTAGCGGACAAGAGACCCAGTACTTC.

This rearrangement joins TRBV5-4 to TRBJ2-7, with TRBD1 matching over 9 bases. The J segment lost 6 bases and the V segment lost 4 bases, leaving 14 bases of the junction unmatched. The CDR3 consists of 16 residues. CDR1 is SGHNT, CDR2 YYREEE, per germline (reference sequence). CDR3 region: CASSTHVQGAPGEQYF. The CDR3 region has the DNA TGTGCCAGCAGCACGCATGTACAGGGGGCGCCCGGCGAGCAGTACTTC.

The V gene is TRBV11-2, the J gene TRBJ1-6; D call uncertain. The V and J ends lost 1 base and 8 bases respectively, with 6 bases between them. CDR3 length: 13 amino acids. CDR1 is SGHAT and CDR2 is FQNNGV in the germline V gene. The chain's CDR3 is CASSLVGDSPLHF. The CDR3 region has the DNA TGTGCCAGCAGCTTAGTCGGGGATTCACCCCTCCACTTT.

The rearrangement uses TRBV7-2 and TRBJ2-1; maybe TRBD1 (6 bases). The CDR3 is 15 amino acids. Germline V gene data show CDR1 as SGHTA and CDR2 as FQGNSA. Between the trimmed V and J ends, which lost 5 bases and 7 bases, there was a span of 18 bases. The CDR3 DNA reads TGTGCCAGCAGCGTGGGACACGGGCTTGGGAATGAGCAGTTCTTC. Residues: CASSVGHGLGNEQFF.

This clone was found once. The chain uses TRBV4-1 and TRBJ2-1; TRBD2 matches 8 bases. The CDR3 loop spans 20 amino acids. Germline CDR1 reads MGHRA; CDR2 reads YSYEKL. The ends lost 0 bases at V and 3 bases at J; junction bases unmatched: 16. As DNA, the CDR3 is TGCGCCAGCAGCCAAGAGAGGGCGGGGGGTGCGGGGGCCCTCTACAATGAGCAGTTCTTC. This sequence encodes CASSQERAGGAGALYNEQFF.

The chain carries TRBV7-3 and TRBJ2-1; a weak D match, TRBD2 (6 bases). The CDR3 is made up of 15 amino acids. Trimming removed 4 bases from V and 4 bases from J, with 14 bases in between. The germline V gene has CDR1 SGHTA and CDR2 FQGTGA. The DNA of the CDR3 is TGTGCCAGCAGCTGGGGACCGGGGGAATACAATGAGCAGTTCTTC. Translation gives CASSWGPGEYNEQFF.